Following are 19 T cell receptor beta chains from one sample sequenced in a study of regulatory T cells in long-lasting Graves disease. As to time point: newly diagnosed GD, antithyroid drugs for less than 3 months. The TCR library was made from RNA extracted from PBMCs. The authors built TCR beta libraries using iRepertoire HTBI primers and Arm-PCR of CDR3 regions. TCRdb used MiXCR to reprocess the multiplex PCR reads, holding one entry per CDR3 protein. The data contain 350,000 to 450,000 distinct CDR3 sequences, around 14% of them singletons. These same records also appear under a second study, on T cells in Graves' hyperthyroidism and ophthalmopathy.

Sample: peripheral blood mononuclear cells (PBMCs), taken at new diagnosis, from a patient treated with antithyroid drugs. The receptors were sampled from a woman aged 25 to 39 with Graves disease.

This clonotype came up many times. The chain has TRBV13 and TRBJ1-1; D ambiguous. The V end was cut by 1 base, the J end by 3 bases, with 12 bases between. The germline V gene encodes CDR1 PRHDT and CDR2 FYEKMQ (reference sequence). This CDR3 has 15 residues. CDR3 protein: CASSLEGGSYTEAFF. CDR3 nucleotide sequence: TGTGCCAGCAGCTTAGAAGGAGGAAGTTACACTGAAGCTTTCTTT.

This clonotype has a count of ten or more. This chain joins TRBV11-2 and TRBJ2-3, with D perhaps TRBD1 (5 bases). This CDR3 is 18 amino acids long. Germline values: CDR1 SGHAT, CDR2 FQNNGV. Trimming took 3 bases from V and 5 from J, leaving 24 bases between them. CDR3 DNA sequence: TGTGCCAGCAGCTTCCAGTATCGTGTCAGGGAAATCGGAGATACGCAGTATTTT. This translates into CASSFQYRVREIGDTQYF.

Ten or more counts support this clonotype. The V and J genes are TRBV6-2 or TRBV6-3 and TRBJ2-3, with D possibly TRBD2 on 6 matching bases. This CDR3 region has 14 residues. Germline assignment: CDR1 MNHEY and CDR2 SVGEGT. V shed 11 bases and J shed 0 bases, with 15 bases lying between them. The CDR3 DNA reads TGTGCCGGCGGGGCGGGACGAAGCACAGATACGCAGTATTTT. It translates to CAGGAGRSTDTQYF.

As regards this clonotype: A read error may account for a junction end that differs from germline. The rearrangement links TRBV6-2 or TRBV6-3 to TRBJ2-5, with TRBD1 as a possible D gene (6 bases). The germline V gene encodes CDR1 MNHEY and CDR2 SVGEGT. The CDR3 runs 17 residues. CDR3: CVSSYSLDRLSRETQYF. In nucleotides, the CDR3 is TGTGTCAGCAGTTACTCCCTGGACAGATTATCAAGAGAGACCCAGTACTTC.

The chain links TRBV5-1 to TRBJ2-1, with D possibly matching TRBD1 (6 bases). V dropped 4 bases and J dropped 0 bases, with 8 bases sitting between them. This CDR3 has 14 residues. CDR1 and CDR2 (germline): SGHRS, YFSETQ. The CDR3 coding sequence is TGCGCCAGCAGCCGGGACAACTCCTACAATGAGCAGTTCTTC. Its protein is CASSRDNSYNEQFF.

This clonotype was observed a single time. The rearrangement uses TRBV7-3 and TRBJ2-7, with 10 nucleotides matching TRBD2. V shed 5 bases, J shed 4 bases, and the junction held 8 bases outside the gene matches. The CDR3 loop spans 15 amino acids. Germline loops: CDR1 SGHTA, CDR2 FQGTGA. The CDR3 region has the DNA TGTGCCAGCAGCGAGGGGGCTAGCGGGAGTTACGAGCAGTACTTC. Its protein product is CASSEGASGSYEQYF.

This clonotype was detected many times. The chain combines TRBV12-3 or TRBV12-4 with TRBJ1-5, with 7 bases identical to TRBD1. The ends lost 5 bases at V and 6 bases at J; junction bases unmatched: 13. CDR3 length equals 16 residues. CDR3 in DNA: TGTGCCAGCAGTGCTTACAGGGGTCAGAAGGGTCAGCCCCAGCATTTT. It translates to CASSAYRGQKGQPQHF.

This clonotype appeared many times. The chain joins TRBV20-1 to TRBJ2-7; tentatively, D is TRBD2 (5 bases). CDR1 is DFQATT, CDR2 SNEGSKA, per germline (reference sequence). The CDR3 is made up of 14 amino acids. Deletions cut 3 bases from V and 0 bases from J, with 12 bases between. The CDR3 reads CSARGSESSYEQYF. In DNA, the CDR3 is TGCAGTGCTAGGGGTAGCGAGAGCTCCTACGAGCAGTACTTC.

To note about this clonotype: Just one base apart from a much larger clone, this may be a read error. The V gene is TRBV28, the J gene TRBJ2-3, with 12 bases matching TRBD2. Germline V gene sequence: CDR1 MDHEN, CDR2 SYDVKM. This CDR3 spans 17 amino acids. The CDR3 bases are TGTGTCAGCAGCCGAACCTTGACTAGCGGGAGCTCCGATACGCAGTATTTT. Amino acid sequence: CVSSRTLTSGSSDTQYF.

The chain carries TRBV28 and TRBJ2-5, with 12 nucleotides matching TRBD1. V shed 5 bases and J 9 bases; nucleotides not matched to a gene: 10. Germline CDR1 is MDHEN and CDR2 is SYDVKM. The CDR3 is 15 amino acids. The CDR3 region is CASSPTGTGGWAQYF. CDR3 bases: TGTGCCAGCAGTCCAACCGGGACAGGGGGCTGGGCCCAGTACTTC. The variable domain in full, completed from reference TRBV28 and TRBJ2-5, reads DVKVTQSSRYLVKRTGEKVFLECVQDMDHENMFWYRQDPGLGLRLIYFSYDVKMKEKGDIPEGYSVSREKKERFSLILESASTNQTSMYLCASSPTGTGGWAQYFGPGTRLLVL.

The rearrangement uses TRBV10-3 and TRBJ1-2, with 8 bases matching TRBD1. Germline V gives CDR1 ENHRY, CDR2 SYGVKD. The trim removed 11 bases at V and 8 bases at J, leaving 10 bases unmatched. The CDR3 runs 12 residues. DNA for the CDR3: TGTGCCTTCGGACAGGGAGAAGGGGGCTACACCTTC. Protein product: CAFGQGEGGYTF.

This clonotype was recorded many times. The chain uses TRBV28 and TRBJ1-2; D ambiguous. This CDR3 has 15 amino acids. Trimming pared 1 base from V and 2 bases from J, leaving 11 bases between. CDR1 is MDHEN, CDR2 SYDVKM, per germline. CDR3 in DNA: TGTGCCAGCAGTTTATTGGGTCAGCTAAACTATGGCTACACCTTC. It specifies CASSLLGQLNYGYTF.

This rearrangement joins TRBV6-4 to TRBJ2-7; a possible D gene is TRBD2 (6 bases). V gave up 8 bases and J gave up 2 bases, with 22 bases separating them. The CDR3 totals 16 residues. Germline V CDR1 and CDR2: MRHNA, SNTAGT. This chain's CDR3 is CASAMARPGLAYEQYF. As DNA, the CDR3 is TGTGCCAGCGCTATGGCCCGCCCGGGACTCGCCTACGAGCAGTACTTC.

This clonotype was seen a handful of times. The chain joins TRBV7-2 to TRBJ1-2, with TRBD1 identical over 10 bases. V gave up 4 bases and J gave up 4 bases; unmatched junction bases: 6. Looked up from germline, CDR1 is SGHTA and CDR2 is FQGNSA. The CDR3 spans 15 residues. CDR3 DNA: TGTGCCAGCAGCTCCAACCGGGACAGGGGCTATGGCTACACCTTC. Amino acids: CASSSNRDRGYGYTF.

This clonotype has a count of ten or more. The gene calls are TRBV27 and TRBJ2-7; D is ambiguous. CDR1 MNHEY and CDR2 SMNVEV come from the germline V gene (reference sequence). This CDR3 comprises 13 residues. The ends were cut back, 2 bases at V and 5 bases at J, with 10 bases in the middle. CDR3 sequence: CASSLTTANEQYF. Here the CDR3 DNA reads TGTGCCAGCAGTTTAACCACAGCAAACGAGCAGTACTTC.

The sample holds many counts of this clonotype. The chain couples TRBV28 to TRBJ1-1; 7 nucleotides agree with TRBD1. The CDR3 extends over 17 amino acids. V lost 3 bases to trimming and J lost 1 base; unmatched junction nucleotides: 11. Germline V gene sequence: CDR1 MDHEN, CDR2 SYDVKM. The CDR3 reads CASSLVPPWTGNTEAFF. For the CDR3, the DNA is TGTGCCAGCAGTTTGGTCCCACCATGGACAGGGAACACTGAAGCTTTCTTT.

This clonotype was observed at least ten times. The CDR3 DNA is TGTGCCAGCAGGACGGGGACAGGGTCCTACGAGCAGTACTTC. This gives the protein CASRTGTGSYEQYF. V gene TRBV28 combines with J gene TRBJ2-7; 9 bases fit TRBD1. The germline gives CDR1 MDHEN, CDR2 SYDVKM. The CDR3 length is 14 residues. With 6 bases clipped from V and 1 base from J, the junction kept 4 bases outside the gene matches. The full variable domain, completed using reference TRBV28 and TRBJ2-7, is DVKVTQSSRYLVKRTGEKVFLECVQDMDHENMFWYRQDPGLGLRLIYFSYDVKMKEKGDIPEGYSVSREKKERFSLILESASTNQTSMYLCASRTGTGSYEQYFGPGTRLTVT.

A few counts support this clonotype. The chain couples TRBV9 to TRBJ2-2; D gene unclear. The CDR3 extends over 13 amino acids. The V gene's germline CDR1 is SGDLS and CDR2 YYNGEE. The V end was cut by 0 bases, the J end by 6 bases, with 6 bases between. For the CDR3, the DNA is TGTGCCAGCAGCGTAGATGAGGCCGGGGAGCTGTTTTTT. This gives the protein CASSVDEAGELFF.

This clonotype was recorded many times. The rearrangement uses TRBV3-1 and TRBJ1-2; D gene ambiguous. The CDR3 contains 17 residues. Germline lookup yields CDR1 LGHDT and CDR2 YNNKEL (reference sequence). The V end lost 1 base, the J end lost 0 bases, and 15 bases lay between the germline ends. DNA for the CDR3: TGTGCCAGCAGCCAAGGCCTACAGCGGGCCGCTAACTATGGCTACACCTTC. It yields the protein CASSQGLQRAANYGYTF.